This T cell receptor (beta chain) derives from a study of blood T cells in healthy people across ages. Whole-study results and caveats: The study found more naive CD4+ cells and higher diversity in long-lived than aged donors. Calculation of diversity from one million T cells yielded estimates considered to be underestimates.

Remarks on this clonotype: What it recognizes is unknown.

The CDR3 covers 12 residues. CDR1 and CDR2 from the germline V gene are SQVTM and ANQGSEA. V was pared by 6 bases and J by 2 bases, with 10 bases between. Primed by a sample-barcoded 5' primer and a J-beta primer mix, a second PCR proceeded for about 6 to 11 cycles. Carrying 12 random nucleotides, a template-switch adaptor labeled each individual cDNA molecule. TCRdb itself ran the 5' RACE reads through MiXCR, one entry per CDR3 protein. The repertoire holds 1.2 million to 1.5 million distinct CDR3 sequences, roughly 60% seen once, with approximately 7% in the top ten. The sample comprised blood. This chain joins TRBV29-1 and TRBJ1-2; D is uncertain. The sequence derives from a man aged 18-30 years in good health. Here the CDR3 DNA reads TGCAGCGTGCCTTACGGAAACTATGGCTACACCTTC. Its protein is CSVPYGNYGYTF.